Listed below are T cell receptor beta chains from one sample, sequenced in a study of shared clonotypes between healthy human individuals. Assay used: immunoSEQ multiplex PCR; TCRdb lists only in-frame clones, some missing. Here the sample spans a few million clones, approximately 94% being singletons. Sequenced sample: naive CD4+ T cells sorted from blood. These receptors all come from a man younger than 30 in good health. Each CDR3 is given with its conserved first and last residue. A D gene is named only where the DNA matches it firmly. Clone size is stated in some rows and not others, as once, few, many or a class when expanded.

clone size | D gene | J gene | V gene | CDR3 DNA | CDR3 protein
- | - | TRBJ1-4 | TRBV18 | TGTGCCAGCTCACCAGGTTTTAGGGGGGCGGGGGAAAAACTGTTTTTT | CASSPGFRGAGEKLFF
once | - | TRBJ2-7 | TRBV5-1 | TGCGCCAGCAGCTTGGGGTTCGACGAGCAGTACTTC | CASSLGFDEQYF
- | TRBD1 | TRBJ2-2 | TRBV29-1 | TGCAGCGCAAGACAGGGGGCGGACACCGGGGAGCTGTTTTTT | CSARQGADTGELFF
- | TRBD1 | TRBJ2-1 | TRBV5-1 | TGCGCCAGCAGCTCCCGACAGGGGGCAACCAATGAGCAGTTCTTC | CASSSRQGATNEQFF
once | TRBD1 | TRBJ2-2 | TRBV5-1 | TGCGCCAGCACCGGGACAGCAAAACAAACCGGGGAGCTGTTTTTT | CASTGTAKQTGELFF
- | TRBD1 | TRBJ2-7 | TRBV6-5 | TGTGCCAGCAGTAAGGGACAGGGGGGATACGAGCAGTACTTC | CASSKGQGGYEQYF
- | - | TRBJ1-4 | TRBV5-1 | TGCGCCAGCAGCTTGGCGCCCCCAACTAATGAAAAACTGTTTTTT | CASSLAPPTNEKLFF
- | - | TRBJ1-1 | TRBV5-1 | TGCGCCAGCAGCTTGGGTAGGGCGGGGACTGAAGCTTTCTTT | CASSLGRAGTEAFF
- | - | TRBJ1-2 | TRBV2 | TGTGCCAGTGAAGACAGATACTATGGCTACACCTTC | CASEDRYYGYTF
- | TRBD2 | TRBJ2-1 | TRBV10-3 | TGTGCCATCAGTGTAGGCGGGAGGGTCACCTACAATGAGCAGTTCTTC | CAISVGGRVTYNEQFF
- | - | TRBJ1-2 | TRBV4-1 | TGCGCCAGCAGCGGTGAGGCGGCGCAAGGCTACACCTTC | CASSGEAAQGYTF
- | TRBD2 | TRBJ2-7 | TRBV29-1 | TGCAGCGTTAGCAGCGGGGCAGGGAACCACGAGCAGTACTTC | CSVSSGAGNHEQYF
- | TRBD1 | TRBJ2-3 | TRBV6-5 | TGTGCCAGCAGAACCGGGACAGGGGGATACACGCAGTATTTT | CASRTGTGGYTQYF
- | - | TRBJ1-1 | TRBV27 | TGTGCCAGCAGTTTAACGGAACTGAACACTGAAGCTTTCTTT | CASSLTELNTEAFF
- | TRBD2 | TRBJ2-5 | TRBV11-2 | TGTGCCAGCAGCTTCGGGACTAGCGGAGAGACCCAGTACTTC | CASSFGTSGETQYF
- | - | TRBJ2-5 | TRBV9 | TGTGCCAGCAGCGTTAGTAGTCAAGAGACCCAGTACTTC | CASSVSSQETQYF
- | - | TRBJ2-6 | TRBV27 | TGTGCCAGCCGAAAGGGGGCTGGGGCCAACGTCCTGACTTTC | CASRKGAGANVLTF
- | - | TRBJ2-5 | TRBV30 | TGTGCCTGGAGTGTGCGGAGGGGAAGGGAGACCCAGTACTTC | CAWSVRRGRETQYF
- | - | TRBJ1-6 | TRBV7-6 | TGTGCCAGCAGCTTAGGAGGGGCCCAGCCCCTCCACTTT | CASSLGGAQPLHF
- | TRBD1 | TRBJ1-1 | TRBV7-9 | TGTGCCAGCAGCTTAATTACAGGGGGGAACACTGAAGCTTTCTTT | CASSLITGGNTEAFF
- | - | TRBJ2-1 | TRBV7-6 | TGTGCCAGCAGCTATGGGGATACCTACAATGAGCAGTTCTTC | CASSYGDTYNEQFF
- | - | TRBJ1-2 | TRBV28 | TGTGCCAGCAGTTGGGGGGCGGAAGCTAACTATGGCTACACCTTC | CASSWGAEANYGYTF
- | - | TRBJ1-1 | TRBV15 | TGTGCCACCAGCCGACTCGGAGGGAACTTGAACACTGAAGCTTTCTTT | CATSRLGGNLNTEAFF
- | TRBD1 | TRBJ2-7 | TRBV28 | TGTGCCAGCAGTACCACAGGGGCCGGTTCCTACGAGCAGTACTTC | CASSTTGAGSYEQYF
- | - | TRBJ2-7 | TRBV7-3 | TGTGCCAGCAGCTTAGGGAGACAGGCGATTAGGGGGTTGGTCTACGAGCAGTACTTC | CASSLGRQAIRGLVYEQYF
- | - | TRBJ1-3 | TRBV28 | TGTGCCAGCAGTCTCGGACAAAGGGTTAGGTTGAACACCATATATTTT | CASSLGQRVRLNTIYF
- | TRBD1 | TRBJ1-5 | TRBV28 | TGTGCCAGCAACCCTCAGGGGGCAAGACAGCCCCAGCATTTT | CASNPQGARQPQHF
once | TRBD1 | TRBJ2-2 | TRBV19 | TGTGCCACTAGGGACAGGGGAACCACCGGGGAGCTGTTTTTT | CATRDRGTTGELFF
- | TRBD1 | TRBJ1-1 | TRBV10-1 | TGCGCCAGCAGTGGAGAAACAGGGGGCCCGAATAAGAACACTGAAGCTTTCTTT | CASSGETGGPNKNTEAFF
- | TRBD2 | TRBJ2-2 | TRBV18 | TGTGCCAGCTCCCCCATGCGGGAGAGAGTGACCGGGGAGCTGTTTTTT | CASSPMRERVTGELFF
- | TRBD1 | TRBJ2-1 | TRBV5-4 | TGTGCCAGCAGCTTACCGAGGACAGGGGGCAATGAGCAGTTCTTC | CASSLPRTGGNEQFF
- | - | TRBJ2-6 | TRBV13 | TGTGCCAGCAGCTTAGGCTCGGACTGGGCCAACGTCCTGACTTTC | CASSLGSDWANVLTF
- | - | TRBJ2-6 | TRBV6-6 | TGTGCCAGCAGTACCGACATGACTGGGGCCAACGTCCTGACTTTC | CASSTDMTGANVLTF
- | - | TRBJ2-2 | TRBV7-9 | TGTGCCAGCAGCTCGGGACGGACGAACACCGGGGAGCTGTTTTTT | CASSSGRTNTGELFF
- | - | TRBJ2-3 | TRBV11-3 | TGTGCCAGCAGCCGGCGGGGGCACACAGATACGCAGTATTTT | CASSRRGHTDTQYF
- | TRBD2 | TRBJ2-2 | TRBV19 | TGTGCCAGTAGTATAGGGGGGGCGACTAGCGGGAGTTCGACCGGGGAGCTGTTTTTT | CASSIGGATSGSSTGELFF
few | - | TRBJ1-6 | TRBV18 | TGTGCCAGCCAAGGAGGCTCCTATAATTCACCCCTCCACTTT | CASQGGSYNSPLHF
- | - | TRBJ2-3 | TRBV7-9 | TGTGCCAGCAGCGTGGCGGGGGGGACAGGGGCCACAGATACGCAGTATTTT | CASSVAGGTGATDTQYF
- | - | TRBJ1-5 | TRBV30 | TGTGCCTGGAGTGTCAGGGCCAACAATCAGCCCCAGCATTTT | CAWSVRANNQPQHF
once | - | TRBJ1-2 | TRBV7-2 | TGTGCCAGCAGGACAGGAAAGGGCGGCTACACCTTC | CASRTGKGGYTF
- | TRBD2 | TRBJ2-1 | TRBV6-6 | TGTGCCAGCAGATTGAGCGGGGGAAGGGGTTCAAATGAGCAGTTCTTC | CASRLSGGRGSNEQFF
once | - | TRBJ1-5 | TRBV27 | TGTGCCAGCAGTTTAGACAATTATAGCAATCAGCCCCAGCATTTT | CASSLDNYSNQPQHF
- | - | TRBJ1-5 | TRBV28 | TGTGCCAGCAGTTTGACGATGGGATATCAGCCCCAGCATTTT | CASSLTMGYQPQHF
- | - | TRBJ2-5 | TRBV27 | TGTGCCAGCAGCCCGACAGACGAAGAGACCCAGTACTTC | CASSPTDEETQYF
- | - | TRBJ2-2 | TRBV6-5 | TGTGCCAGCAGTTACACGGGCACCGGGGAGCTGTTTTTT | CASSYTGTGELFF
few | TRBD1 | TRBJ1-6 | TRBV19 | TGTGCCAGTAACGACAGGGGTGGTTCACCCCTCCACTTT | CASNDRGGSPLHF